Below are 4 T cell receptor beta chains sequenced from a single sample in a study of cytomegalovirus exposure and HLA in healthy donors (dated 2017 in TCRdb). Libraries were made using the immunoSEQ multiplex PCR assay. The multiplex PCR relied on a mix of 60 forward primers for TCR Vbeta segments and 13 reverse primers for TCR Jbeta segments. This is the immuneACCESS table as TCRdb keeps it, with only in-frame sequences that have V and J called. A part of the clones is gone; compared with another copy, unresolved V genes explain less than half, and the rest is unexplained. The sample profile shows 160,000 or so clones; 70% to 80% of them were found once. The ten largest clones represent 1.3% of the sample. Sequenced sample: PBMCs. These receptors were obtained from a woman in her fifties or sixties in good health and CMV-seronegative.

This rearrangement joins TRBV2 to TRBJ2-2; D call uncertain. V was shortened by 5 bases and J by 1 base, with 8 bases between the two germline ends. Germline CDR1 reads SNHLY; CDR2 reads FYNNEI. This CDR3 region has 14 residues. The DNA of the CDR3 is TGTGCCAGCAGTTTTTCCGGGAACACCGGGGAGCTGTTTTTT. It codes for CASSFSGNTGELFF.

The rearrangement uses TRBV5-5 and TRBJ2-1; D not resolved. Trimming pared 1 base from V and 6 bases from J, leaving 14 bases between. Germline CDR1 reads SGHKS; CDR2 reads YYEKEE (reference sequence). The CDR3 length is 15 residues. The CDR3 sequence: CASSLSALLTNEQFF. In DNA, the CDR3 is TGTGCCAGCAGCTTGAGCGCCCTTCTTACCAATGAGCAGTTCTTC.

The rearrangement uses TRBV7-2 and TRBJ2-3; a weak D match, TRBD2 (5 bases). The CDR3 is 13 amino acids. Germline lookup yields CDR1 SGHTA and CDR2 FQGNSA. V lost 5 bases and J 3 bases, leaving 9 bases between the germline ends. The CDR3 bases are TGTGCCAGCAGCGCCGGAGGAACAGATACGCAGTATTTT. Its translation is CASSAGGTDTQYF.

V is TRBV6-6 and J is TRBJ1-2; unclear D gene. The CDR3 consists of 13 residues. V lost 6 bases and J lost 2, with 10 bases in between. The germline CDR1 and CDR2 sequences are MNHNY and SVGAGI (reference sequence). The CDR3 DNA follows: TGTGCCAGCAGCCTCGGAGGCAACTATGGCTACACCTTC. Its translation is CASSLGGNYGYTF.